The sequence of this TCR beta chain was determined in a study of response to subunit inactivated influenza vaccine (dated by TCRdb to the late 2010s). Broadly, across the study: Deep quantitative T cell receptor repertoire profiling was used in the study to track responses to a trivalent subunit inactivated influenza vaccine.

The CDR3 spans 16 residues, from the cysteine through the phenylalanine. Just CDR3 DNA is preserved here, 48 bases in frame from base 1. V loses 1 base at its end and J loses 4 bases; junction bases beyond the gene matches: 0. Per the publication, the time point label means: around 45 days after influenza vaccine administration. In this sample, this clonotype turned up many times. Its antigen has not been determined. No base quality values were provided; no much bigger clone lies one nucleotide off. Overall study results and their limits: The authors proposed that each seasonal influenza vaccination may bring in only a limited number of new T cells.

Libraries were constructed by RT-PCR. TCRdb shows the sequencer as Illumina HiSeq 2500. In TCRdb, the public reads were trimmed at Q25 with fastp and aligned with MiXCR, with productive beta chains retained. When rows share a CDR3 protein, they turn into one entry using the most common DNA and genes. Present in this sample are roughly 460,000 distinct CDR3 sequences, approximately 9.9% of which were seen just once. The leading ten clones occupy approximately 12% of the sample. The chain was built from TRBV12-3 or TRBV12-4 and TRBJ2-2, with 13 junctional bases fitting TRBD2. The material sequenced was PBMCs from blood, taken 40 to 50 days after vaccination. The sequence came from a man between 50 and 59 years old who received an inactivated influenza vaccine. Donor details come from another sample of the same person, matched by shared clones. At the DNA level, the sequence is TGTGCCAGCAGTTTAGGGACTAGCGGGAGCACCGGGGAGCTGTTTTTT. Translated, it gives CASSLGTSGSTGELFF.